This T cell receptor (beta chain) is drawn from a study of T-cell memory formation after mild COVID-19. Overall study results and limits: There was a balanced CD4/CD8 profile in clones contracting day 15 to 85, and later expanders leaned CD4+.

In the case of this clonotype: The antigen remains undetermined.

Germline-derived CDR1 and CDR2 are MNHEY and SVGAGI. Trimming stripped 6 bases from V and 5 bases from J, with 19 bases between. The CDR3 has 15 amino acids. Using constant-segment primers, 5'RACE produced TCR alpha and TCR beta cDNA libraries carrying sample barcodes and UMIs. TCRdb recomputed calls from the 5' RACE reads with MiXCR, one row per CDR3 protein. The sample comprises hundreds of thousands of distinct CDR3 sequences, over 20% of which are singletons, and under 15% rests with the top ten. Source material: PBMCs or a T cell subset sorted from them (not recorded which). This TCR derives from an adult woman who had mild COVID-19 (a few samples of this study predate the infection). Cell type and time point are not known. This chain connects TRBV6-5 to TRBJ2-5, with D possibly TRBD1 on 6 matching bases. Written as DNA, the CDR3 is TGTGCCAGCAGCCTCGAAGCCGACAGGACCGAGACCCAGTACTTC. Translated, it gives CASSLEADRTETQYF.